The rows below give T cell receptor beta chains drawn from one sample of a study of shared clonotypes between healthy human individuals. Some clones are missing from TCRdb's copy, which holds only in-frame ones; the method was immunoSEQ multiplex PCR. The sample comprises approximately 1,000,000 clones, approximately 80% of which are singletons, and approximately 0.56% rests with the top ten. The material sequenced was memory CD4+ T cells from PBMCs. These TCRs come from a man aged 18 to 30 in good health. Some clones in this sample may be carry-over from other donors' samples. CDR3s include the opening cysteine and the closing phenylalanine or tryptophan. A D gene is named only where the DNA matches it firmly. Not all rows give a size; the values are once, few, many and, for expanded clones, a class.

v_call: TRBV19
j_call: TRBJ1-5
d_call: NA
clone_size: NA
cdr3_nt: TGTGCCAGTAGTATAGTAGGAGGGAATCAGCCCCAGCATTTT
cdr3_aa: CASSIVGGNQPQHF

v_call: TRBV27
j_call: TRBJ2-7
d_call: TRBD1
clone_size: NA
cdr3_nt: TGTGCCAGCAGCTACAGGGGGAACGAGCAGTACTTC
cdr3_aa: CASSYRGNEQYF

v_call: TRBV25-1
j_call: TRBJ2-2
d_call: NA
clone_size: NA
cdr3_nt: TGTGCCAGCAGACAGGGAGGAAACACCGGGGAGCTGTTTTTT
cdr3_aa: CASRQGGNTGELFF

v_call: TRBV11-3
j_call: TRBJ2-1
d_call: TRBD2
clone_size: NA
cdr3_nt: TGTGCCAGCAGCCGAGGAGCTAGCGGGGGGGACAATGAGCAGTTCTTC
cdr3_aa: CASSRGASGGDNEQFF

v_call: TRBV28
j_call: TRBJ1-5
d_call: TRBD1
clone_size: NA
cdr3_nt: TGTGCCAGCAGCGACAGGGAAGGTCGGAATCAGCCCCAGCATTTT
cdr3_aa: CASSDREGRNQPQHF

v_call: TRBV28
j_call: TRBJ2-1
d_call: TRBD2
clone_size: NA
cdr3_nt: TGTGCCAGCAGAGGGACTACTTCCTACAATGAGCAGTTCTTC
cdr3_aa: CASRGTTSYNEQFF

v_call: TRBV7-9
j_call: TRBJ1-3
d_call: NA
clone_size: NA
cdr3_nt: TGTGCCAGCAGCCCCCGGGGTTCCTCTGGAAACACCATATATTTT
cdr3_aa: CASSPRGSSGNTIYF

v_call: TRBV5-1
j_call: TRBJ1-2
d_call: NA
clone_size: many
cdr3_nt: TGCGCCAGCAGCGCACCCGGGAGCTCGGGCTACACCTTC
cdr3_aa: CASSAPGSSGYTF

v_call: TRBV5-1
j_call: TRBJ1-2
d_call: NA
clone_size: NA
cdr3_nt: TGCGCCAGCAGCTTCGGGGGATTGGAAGGCGGCTACACCTTC
cdr3_aa: CASSFGGLEGGYTF

v_call: TRBV4-3
j_call: TRBJ2-3
d_call: TRBD2
clone_size: NA
cdr3_nt: TGCGCCAGCAGCCTACTAGCGGGATCCACAGATACGCAGTATTTT
cdr3_aa: CASSLLAGSTDTQYF

v_call: TRBV6-6
j_call: TRBJ1-5
d_call: NA
clone_size: NA
cdr3_nt: TGTGCCAGCAGTTACGGCCGGTATCAGCCCCAGCATTTT
cdr3_aa: CASSYGRYQPQHF

v_call: TRBV18
j_call: TRBJ1-5
d_call: TRBD1
clone_size: NA
cdr3_nt: TGTGCCAGTTCTCCCCTAGGGGGACAGCTCAATCAGCCCCAGCATTTT
cdr3_aa: CASSPLGGQLNQPQHF

v_call: TRBV4-2
j_call: TRBJ2-3
d_call: TRBD2
clone_size: NA
cdr3_nt: TGTGCCAGCAGCCAAGATAAGGCTAGCGGGGTGTCTAACACAGATACGCAGTATTTT
cdr3_aa: CASSQDKASGVSNTDTQYF

v_call: TRBV5-3
j_call: TRBJ2-7
d_call: TRBD2
clone_size: NA
cdr3_nt: TGTGCCAGAAGCTCGACCTCCGGGACTAGCCACTACGAGCAGTACTTC
cdr3_aa: CARSSTSGTSHYEQYF

v_call: TRBV29-1
j_call: TRBJ1-1
d_call: TRBD1
clone_size: few
cdr3_nt: TGCAGCGTTGTAAGTCAGGGGGCCACTGAAGCTTTCTTT
cdr3_aa: CSVVSQGATEAFF

v_call: TRBV28
j_call: TRBJ1-1
d_call: NA
clone_size: few
cdr3_nt: TGTGCCAGCAGTTCTGGGGGAAAGAACACTGAAGCTTTCTTT
cdr3_aa: CASSSGGKNTEAFF

v_call: TRBV19
j_call: TRBJ1-5
d_call: NA
clone_size: few
cdr3_nt: TGTGCCAGTAGAGGAGAAGGGTTGGCCCAGCATTTT
cdr3_aa: CASRGEGLAQHF

v_call: TRBV15
j_call: TRBJ2-3
d_call: TRBD2
clone_size: NA
cdr3_nt: TGTGCCACCAGCACGGGACTAGCGGGAGGGGTAGATACGCAGTATTTT
cdr3_aa: CATSTGLAGGVDTQYF

v_call: TRBV21-1
j_call: TRBJ1-2
d_call: NA
clone_size: NA
cdr3_nt: TGTGCCAGCAGCATCCAACGGACAATTCGGGAGGCGAACTATGGCTACACCTTC
cdr3_aa: CASSIQRTIREANYGYTF

v_call: TRBV19
j_call: TRBJ1-2
d_call: NA
clone_size: NA
cdr3_nt: TGTGCCAGTAGTATTCAGATAGCGAACTATGGCTACACCTTC
cdr3_aa: CASSIQIANYGYTF

v_call: TRBV12-5
j_call: TRBJ2-5
d_call: NA
clone_size: NA
cdr3_nt: TGTGCTAGTTCCCGACAGGGACTAGAGACCCAGTACTTC
cdr3_aa: CASSRQGLETQYF

v_call: TRBV11-3
j_call: TRBJ1-1
d_call: NA
clone_size: few
cdr3_nt: TGTGCCAGCAGTAGGGGGATAGACACTGAAGCTTTCTTT
cdr3_aa: CASSRGIDTEAFF

v_call: TRBV10-3
j_call: TRBJ2-1
d_call: NA
clone_size: NA
cdr3_nt: TGTGCCATCAGTGAGGCACGGGATTACAATGAGCAGTTCTTC
cdr3_aa: CAISEARDYNEQFF

v_call: TRBV28
j_call: TRBJ1-4
d_call: TRBD1
clone_size: NA
cdr3_nt: TGTGCCAGCGACGGACAGGCGGGGGAAAAACTGTTTTTT
cdr3_aa: CASDGQAGEKLFF

v_call: TRBV7-2
j_call: TRBJ2-3
d_call: NA
clone_size: NA
cdr3_nt: TGTGCCAGCAGCCTCAGTCCTTGGCCCGCAGATACGCAGTATTTT
cdr3_aa: CASSLSPWPADTQYF

v_call: TRBV7-2
j_call: TRBJ2-1
d_call: NA
clone_size: few
cdr3_nt: TGTGCCAGCAGCCTAGTATACAATGAGCAGTTCTTC
cdr3_aa: CASSLVYNEQFF

v_call: TRBV30
j_call: TRBJ1-3
d_call: NA
clone_size: NA
cdr3_nt: TGTGCCTGGGGTGGGATGTTTGGGGCTCTCAACCCCTCTGGAAACACCATATATTTT
cdr3_aa: CAWGGMFGALNPSGNTIYF

v_call: TRBV5-6
j_call: TRBJ2-7
d_call: TRBD1
clone_size: many
cdr3_nt: TGTGCCAGCAGCCAATTGGTGGGACAGGGGATTGACGAGCAGTACTTC
cdr3_aa: CASSQLVGQGIDEQYF

v_call: TRBV19
j_call: TRBJ2-3
d_call: NA
clone_size: NA
cdr3_nt: TGTGCCAGTAGTGTGACGACAGATACGCAGTATTTT
cdr3_aa: CASSVTTDTQYF

v_call: TRBV10-3
j_call: TRBJ2-7
d_call: TRBD1
clone_size: NA
cdr3_nt: TGTGCCACTGGACAGGGGAGTTACGAGCAGTACTTC
cdr3_aa: CATGQGSYEQYF

v_call: TRBV2
j_call: TRBJ1-2
d_call: NA
clone_size: few
cdr3_nt: TGTGCCAGCAGAAGGACGAAAACTAACTATGGCTACACCTTC
cdr3_aa: CASRRTKTNYGYTF

v_call: TRBV5-1
j_call: TRBJ2-4
d_call: TRBD2
clone_size: few
cdr3_nt: TGCGCCAGCAGCTCAACTCTAGCGGGAGGTACCGTTCAGTACTTC
cdr3_aa: CASSSTLAGGTVQYF

v_call: TRBV9
j_call: TRBJ2-1
d_call: NA
clone_size: NA
cdr3_nt: TGTGCCAGCAGCGTATTGGGGAGCTCGGGAATCTCTCATGAGCAGTTCTTC
cdr3_aa: CASSVLGSSGISHEQFF

v_call: TRBV29-1
j_call: TRBJ2-7
d_call: TRBD1
clone_size: NA
cdr3_nt: TGCAGCGTAAACAGGGGTTCGGGCTACGAGCAGTACTTC
cdr3_aa: CSVNRGSGYEQYF

v_call: TRBV7-8
j_call: TRBJ2-5
d_call: NA
clone_size: once
cdr3_nt: TGTGCCAGCACCACATACGGGGCGTCGGGAGAGACCCAGTACTTC
cdr3_aa: CASTTYGASGETQYF

v_call: TRBV27
j_call: TRBJ2-1
d_call: NA
clone_size: NA
cdr3_nt: TGTGCCAGCAGCCTTGTCAGTGACAATGAGCAGTTCTTC
cdr3_aa: CASSLVSDNEQFF

v_call: TRBV25-1
j_call: TRBJ2-1
d_call: NA
clone_size: few
cdr3_nt: TGTGCCAGCAGCCACGACCGGAGCTCCTACAATGAGCAGTTCTTC
cdr3_aa: CASSHDRSSYNEQFF

v_call: TRBV5-1
j_call: TRBJ2-3
d_call: TRBD1
clone_size: NA
cdr3_nt: TGCGCCAGCAGCTTGGGACAGGGAAATGGGGATACGCAGTATTTT
cdr3_aa: CASSLGQGNGDTQYF

v_call: TRBV7-3
j_call: TRBJ2-7
d_call: TRBD2
clone_size: NA
cdr3_nt: TGTGCCAGCAGCTTAGCGGGACTACCGTCCTACGAGCAGTACTTC
cdr3_aa: CASSLAGLPSYEQYF

v_call: TRBV29-1
j_call: TRBJ2-7
d_call: TRBD2
clone_size: NA
cdr3_nt: TGCAGCGTTGAAGTAGCGGGAGGGACCTACGAGCAGTACTTC
cdr3_aa: CSVEVAGGTYEQYF

v_call: TRBV2
j_call: TRBJ2-1
d_call: NA
clone_size: NA
cdr3_nt: TGTGCCAGCAGTCACCCGGGGGCGGGTGAGCAGTTCTTC
cdr3_aa: CASSHPGAGEQFF

v_call: TRBV7-2
j_call: TRBJ2-1
d_call: NA
clone_size: NA
cdr3_nt: TGTGCCAGCAGCAAGAACCGGGACTCGACGTACAATGAGCAGTTCTTC
cdr3_aa: CASSKNRDSTYNEQFF

v_call: TRBV7-9
j_call: TRBJ2-7
d_call: NA
clone_size: NA
cdr3_nt: TGTGCCAGCAGCTTCAGTGGGGACGAGCAGTACTTC
cdr3_aa: CASSFSGDEQYF

v_call: TRBV6-1
j_call: TRBJ2-7
d_call: TRBD1
clone_size: many
cdr3_nt: TGTGCCAGCACTGGTCTACAGGGGGCGGGGGAGCAGTACTTC
cdr3_aa: CASTGLQGAGEQYF

v_call: TRBV7-3
j_call: TRBJ2-3
d_call: NA
clone_size: once
cdr3_nt: TGTGCCAGCAGCTTAGGGACGGGGCTAGAAGATACGCAGTATTTT
cdr3_aa: CASSLGTGLEDTQYF

v_call: TRBV4-1
j_call: TRBJ1-4
d_call: NA
clone_size: NA
cdr3_nt: TGCGCCAGCAGCCAAAGGCTCCTAGAGGGTGAAAAACTGTTTTTT
cdr3_aa: CASSQRLLEGEKLFF

v_call: TRBV28
j_call: TRBJ1-2
d_call: NA
clone_size: once
cdr3_nt: TGTGCCAGCAGTTCCCCCGGTCAGGGAAACTATGGCTACACCTTC
cdr3_aa: CASSSPGQGNYGYTF

v_call: TRBV5-1
j_call: TRBJ1-1
d_call: NA
clone_size: once
cdr3_nt: TGCGCCAGCAGCCTGGAACAGGCCAGTTACACTGAAGCTTTCTTT
cdr3_aa: CASSLEQASYTEAFF